The 18 T cell receptor beta chains given below trace back to one sample, sequenced in a study of blood T cell repertoires in COVID-19. Assay used: immunoSEQ multiplex PCR; TCRdb lists only in-frame clones, some missing. The sample shows over 350,000 clones, 80% to 95% of them seen only once. Sequenced material: PBMCs or T cells enriched from blood (not recorded which). All receptors come from a woman aged 40-49 years who had been exposed to COVID-19.

The rearrangement joins TRBV7-6 to TRBJ1-3; D gene uncertain. V lost 1 base to trimming and J lost 2 bases, with 9 bases between them. This CDR3 is 15 amino acids long. Germline lookup yields CDR1 SGHVS and CDR2 FNYEAQ. In DNA form, the CDR3 reads TGTGCCAGCAGCTTAGGGCAGACTCCTGGAAACACCATATATTTT. Amino acids: CASSLGQTPGNTIYF.

This clone was recorded a few times. CDR3 in DNA: TGTGCCAGCTCACCGGAAATCGGAGGGGTTCACAATCAGCCCCAGCATTTT. This codes for CASSPEIGGVHNQPQHF. The rearrangement joins TRBV18 to TRBJ1-5; D is perhaps TRBD1 (5 bases). V was clipped by 3 bases and J by 3 bases, with 18 bases between them. Germline V gene data show CDR1 as KGHSH and CDR2 as LQKENI. The CDR3 loop spans 17 amino acids. Drawing the rest from reference TRBV18 and TRBJ1-5, the complete variable domain is NAGVMQNPRHLVRRRGQEARLRCSPMKGHSHVYWYRQLPEEGLKFMVYLQKENIIDESGMPKERFSAEFPKEGPSILRIQQVVRGDSAAYFCASSPEIGGVHNQPQHFGDGTRLSIL.

This rearrangement joins TRBV20-1 to TRBJ2-1; tentatively, D is TRBD2 (5 bases). CDR3 length: 11 amino acids. Germline V lookup: CDR1 DFQATT, CDR2 SNEGSKA (reference sequence). Trimming cost V 5 bases and J 4 bases, with 6 bases left between them. CDR3 sequence (DNA): TGCAGTGCTCCGGGGTACAATGAGCAGTTCTTC. Amino acids: CSAPGYNEQFF.

This chain connects TRBV30 to TRBJ1-5; D gene uncertain. The CDR3 consists of 14 residues. Trimming removed 2 bases from V and 0 bases from J, with 8 bases in between. Per germline, CDR1 GTSNPN and CDR2 SVGIG (reference sequence). The DNA of the CDR3 is TGTGCCTGGAGTAGACTGACTAGCAATCAGCCCCAGCATTTT. Protein product: CAWSRLTSNQPQHF.

The chain joins TRBV15 to TRBJ1-2, with D unresolved. Germline CDR1 and CDR2: LNHNV and YYDKDF (reference sequence). The CDR3 consists of 15 residues. V was shortened by 3 bases and J by 7 bases, with 18 bases between the two germline ends. CDR3: CATSSPRTEDRGYTF. The CDR3 DNA reads as TGTGCCACCAGCAGCCCTCGGACGGAGGACCGTGGCTACACCTTC.

This clone was seen only a few times. The rearrangement links TRBV7-8 to TRBJ1-2; D is possibly TRBD1 (6 bases). CDR3 length: 13 residues. Looked up from germline, CDR1 is SGHVS and CDR2 is FQNEAQ. The V gene lost 3 bases and the J gene lost 7 bases, with 12 bases spanning the gap. CDR3 bases: TGTGCCAGCAGCTTCCCGGGGGGCCGTGGCTACACCTTC. Amino acids: CASSFPGGRGYTF.

The V and J genes are TRBV7-3 and TRBJ1-2, with 9 nucleotides matching TRBD1. CDR1 and CDR2 (germline): SGHTA, FQGTGA. CDR3 length: 13 residues. With 4 bases clipped from V and 8 bases from J, the junction kept 5 bases outside the gene matches. Written as DNA, the CDR3 is TGTGCCAGCAGCTCGGACAGGGGAGGAGGCTACACCTTC. Its translation: CASSSDRGGGYTF.

This clone appeared once. The chain recombines TRBV7-3 with TRBJ1-2; D gene ambiguous. This CDR3 is built from 15 residues. V lost 7 bases, J lost 4 bases, and 19 bases lay in between. The germline CDR1 and CDR2 sequences are SGHTA and FQGTGA. CDR3 in DNA: TGTGCCAGCACCCCATCCGGCGGCTCTGGCTATGGCTACACCTTC. Protein product: CASTPSGGSGYGYTF.

This chain uses TRBV7-9 with TRBJ1-4; D is possibly TRBD1 (5 bases). Germline lookup yields CDR1 SEHNR and CDR2 FQNEAQ (reference sequence). V lost 5 bases, J lost 10 bases, and 20 bases lay in between. The CDR3 loop spans 15 amino acids. CDR3 in amino acids: CASSLLMGGLGKLFF. Written as DNA, the CDR3 is TGTGCCAGCAGCCTCCTTATGGGGGGTTTAGGAAAACTGTTTTTT.

The chain is built from TRBV5-1 and TRBJ2-2; 8 bases fit TRBD1. The J segment lost 7 bases and the V segment lost 1 base, leaving 9 bases of the junction unmatched. The CDR3 spans 16 residues. Germline V gene lookup returns CDR1 SGHRS and CDR2 YFSETQ. The CDR3 nucleotides are TGCGCCAGCAGCTTGACAGGGGGGATTTCTGGCGGGGAGCTGTTTTTT. Translating gives CASSLTGGISGGELFF.

V is TRBV13 and J is TRBJ2-7; tentative D call: TRBD1 (6 bases). Germline CDR1 is PRHDT and CDR2 is FYEKMQ (reference sequence). Trimming took 6 bases from V and 5 from J, leaving 14 bases between them. The CDR3 has 13 amino acids. The CDR3: CASRLTGNHEQYF. The CDR3, as DNA: TGTGCCAGCAGGTTAACAGGGAACCACGAGCAGTACTTC.

The V call is TRBV19, the J call TRBJ2-1; 10 bases agree with TRBD2. V shed 3 bases, J shed 10 bases, and the junction held 15 bases outside the gene matches. The CDR3 has 17 residues. The germline CDR1 and CDR2 sequences are LNHDA and SQIVND (reference sequence). This CDR3 is CASSMTGAGGPTAEQFF. Here the CDR3 DNA reads TGTGCCAGTAGTATGACAGGAGCGGGAGGGCCGACGGCGGAGCAGTTCTTC. Complete variable domain (other parts from reference TRBV19 and TRBJ2-1): DGGITQSPKYLFRKEGQNVTLSCEQNLNHDAMYWYRQDPGQGLRLIYYSQIVNDFQKGDIAEGYSVSREKKESFPLTVTSAQKNPTAFYLCASSMTGAGGPTAEQFFGPGTRLTVL.

In this sample, this clone turned up once. This sample also contains other DNA sequences that code for the same CDR3. The CDR3 spells CASSFRRGNEQFF. The CDR3 region has the DNA TGTGCCAGCAGTTTTCGGCGGGGCAATGAGCAGTTCTTC. The chain joins TRBV12-3 or TRBV12-4 to TRBJ2-1; D might be TRBD2 (6 bases). This CDR3 region has 13 residues. Trimming took off 3 bases at V and 6 bases at J, with 9 bases between the two ends.

The chain links TRBV19 to TRBJ1-1, with TRBD1 matching over 7 bases. V lost 4 bases to trimming and J lost 5 bases; unmatched junction nucleotides: 7. This CDR3 contains 14 residues. CDR1 and CDR2 (germline): LNHDA, SQIVND (reference sequence). The CDR3 sequence is CASSRDRVRTEAFF. Written as DNA, the CDR3 is TGTGCCAGTAGTAGAGACAGGGTAAGGACTGAAGCTTTCTTT.

This clone was detected once. The rearrangement joins TRBV25-1 to TRBJ1-1, with 10 bases that match TRBD1. This CDR3 is 16 amino acids long. J was trimmed by 1 base and V by 2 bases; bases with no gene match: 4. In germline, CDR1 is MGHDK, CDR2 SYGVNS. The CDR3 coding sequence is TGTGCCAGCAGTGAACCGCGACAGGGGGCGAACACTGAAGCTTTCTTT. It encodes CASSEPRQGANTEAFF.

CDR3 bases: TGTGCCAGCAGCGCTCCTCTGGAGGGGGGGCGGGAGCAGTACTTC. Its protein is CASSAPLEGGREQYF. The chain links TRBV9 to TRBJ2-7, with D tentatively TRBD2 (7 bases). Germline V gene lookup returns CDR1 SGDLS and CDR2 YYNGEE. V lost 3 bases to trimming and J lost 7 bases, with 20 bases between them. The CDR3 has 15 amino acids.

This rearrangement joins TRBV5-1 to TRBJ1-6; D gene unclear. The CDR3 covers 18 residues. Trimming took 0 bases from V and 9 from J, leaving 22 bases between them. Germline V gene data show CDR1 as SGHRS and CDR2 as YFSETQ. CDR3 amino acids: CASSLVPAGRDQVSPLHF. As DNA, the CDR3 is TGCGCCAGCAGCTTGGTCCCCGCCGGACGGGATCAGGTTTCACCCCTCCACTTT.

The chain combines TRBV19 with TRBJ2-7; 8 nucleotides align to TRBD1. This CDR3 has 13 residues. The junction had 4 bases not matched to a gene; V was cut back by 5 bases and J by 4 bases. Germline loops: CDR1 LNHDA, CDR2 SQIVND (reference sequence). The CDR3 region has the DNA TGTGCCAGTAGTTCCAGGGACAGGTACGAGCAGTACTTC. This sequence encodes CASSSRDRYEQYF.